This TCR beta chain was identified during a study of identical twins. General study results and limits: Instead of following the same donors, the conclusions were based on cross-sectional statistical analysis. There is a chance that invariant MAIT and iNKT cells partially muddied zero-insertion analyses.

A universal primer site was created by template switching, with the cDNA bearing unique molecular identifiers. MiXCR, applied by TCRdb to the 5' RACE reads, yields one record per CDR3 protein. The sample consists of nearly 650,000 distinct CDR3 sequences, roughly 7.2% of them appearing once. The CDR3 covers 13 residues. The V gene lost 4 bases and the J gene lost 6 bases, with 15 bases spanning the gap. Germline assignment: CDR1 DFQATT and CDR2 SNEGSKA (reference sequence). This clonotype was observed at least ten times. The target antigen is unknown. These data are also associated with another study on yellow fever vaccine responses in identical twins. According to that study: It has been reported that, in twins, the vaccine T cell response seemed partly convergent and partly personalized.

The chain is built from TRBV20-1 and TRBJ1-2; weak D call: TRBD1 (5 bases). The material sequenced was PBMCs. The source is a woman younger than 30 in good health. The chain's CDR3 is CSATQGDSDGYTF. The CDR3 DNA reads as TGCAGTGCTACCCAAGGAGACAGTGATGGCTACACCTTC.